A few counts support the clone carrying this TCR beta chain. Its cognate antigen is unknown. TCRdb's table, derived via immunoSEQ multiplex PCR, lists solely in-frame clones and lacks some. Here the sample spans 90,000 to 140,000 clones, under 95% being singletons. The data are from a study of siplizumab effects on memory and regulatory T cells. Findings of the study overall: Roughly 75-95% of proliferating CD4+ or CD8+ clones lacked an assignable naive or memory phenotype.

The CDR3 totals 11 residues. Trimming took off 2 bases at V and 11 bases at J, with 12 bases between the two ends. The germline gives CDR1 GTSNPN, CDR2 SVGIG (reference sequence). The sample taken for sequencing was CD4+ T cells sorted from blood. This TCR came from a human donor in good health. This chain links TRBV30 with TRBJ1-1; D remains unclear. In DNA form, the CDR3 reads TGTGCCTGGAGTCCGAGGATGGAGGCTTTCTTT. As protein: CAWSPRMEAFF. The full variable domain, rest sourced from reference TRBV30 and TRBJ1-1, is SQTIHQWPATLVQPVGSPLSLECTVEGTSNPNLYWYRQAAGRGLQLLFYSVGIGQISSEVPQNLSASRPQDRQFILSSKKLLLSDSGFYLCAWSPRMEAFFGQGTRLTVV.